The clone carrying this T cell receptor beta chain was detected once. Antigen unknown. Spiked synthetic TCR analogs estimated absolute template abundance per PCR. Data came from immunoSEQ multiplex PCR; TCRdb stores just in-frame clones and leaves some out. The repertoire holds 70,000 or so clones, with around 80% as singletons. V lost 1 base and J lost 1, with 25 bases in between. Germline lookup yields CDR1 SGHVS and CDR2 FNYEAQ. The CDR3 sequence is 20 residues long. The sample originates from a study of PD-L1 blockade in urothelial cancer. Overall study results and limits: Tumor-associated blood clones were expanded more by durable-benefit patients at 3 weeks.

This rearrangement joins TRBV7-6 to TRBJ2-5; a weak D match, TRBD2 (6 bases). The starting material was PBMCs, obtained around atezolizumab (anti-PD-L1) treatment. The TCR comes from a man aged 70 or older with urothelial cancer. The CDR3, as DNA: TGTGCCAGCAGCTTAGAGACTCTTGAATCCTGGAGGGCTGCCCAAGAGACCCAGTACTTC. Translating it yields CASSLETLESWRAAQETQYF.